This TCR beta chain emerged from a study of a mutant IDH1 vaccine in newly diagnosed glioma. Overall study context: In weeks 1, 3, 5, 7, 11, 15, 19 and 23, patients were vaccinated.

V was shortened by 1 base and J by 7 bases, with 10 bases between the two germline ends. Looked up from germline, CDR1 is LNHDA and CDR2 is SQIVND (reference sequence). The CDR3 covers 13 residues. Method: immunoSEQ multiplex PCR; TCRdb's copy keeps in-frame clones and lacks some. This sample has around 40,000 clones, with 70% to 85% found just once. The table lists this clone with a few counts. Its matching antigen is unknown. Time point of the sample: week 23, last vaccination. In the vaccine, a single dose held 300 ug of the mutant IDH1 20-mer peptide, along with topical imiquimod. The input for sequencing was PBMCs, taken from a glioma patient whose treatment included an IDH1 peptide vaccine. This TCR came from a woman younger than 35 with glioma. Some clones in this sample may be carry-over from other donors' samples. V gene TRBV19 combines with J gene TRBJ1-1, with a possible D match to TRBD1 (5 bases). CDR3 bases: TGTGCCAGTAGTATAGGTCCAGGGCGTGAAGCTTTCTTT. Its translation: CASSIGPGREAFF. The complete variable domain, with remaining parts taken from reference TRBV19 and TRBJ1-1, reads DGGITQSPKYLFRKEGQNVTLSCEQNLNHDAMYWYRQDPGQGLRLIYYSQIVNDFQKGDIAEGYSVSREKKESFPLTVTSAQKNPTAFYLCASSIGPGREAFFGQGTRLTVV.